This TCR beta chain was captured in a study of cytomegalovirus exposure and HLA in healthy donors. The study's findings and limits: The only immune exposure information that was available was CMV serostatus. TCR beta V- and J-gene trimming, according to a later analysis, was linked to a missense DCLRE1C variant.

The primer mix had 60 Vbeta and 13 Jbeta primers. Authors' data handling: Per a later analysis, the number of unique TCR beta chains was approximately 80 million, of which some 9.9 million were shared. Profiling relied on immunoSEQ multiplex PCR, and the TCRdb table lists in-frame clones only, not all of them. V and J calls and clone size follow that table, whereas D and trimming were derived from the DNA. The sample lists a few hundred thousand clones; 80% to 95% were seen once. As regards this clone: Its antigen is not known.

The germline V and J ends were trimmed by 6 bases and 0 bases, with 9 bases remaining between them. This CDR3 has 14 amino acids. The germline V gene encodes CDR1 PRHDT and CDR2 FYEKMQ (reference sequence). Sequencing was done on a sample of PBMCs. The TCR sequence derives from a girl between 2 and 10 years old in good health and CMV-seronegative. The V call is TRBV13, the J call TRBJ2-1; TRBD2 might be the D (6 bases). CDR3 sequence: CASSQRASYNEQFF. CDR3 sequence (DNA): TGTGCCAGCAGTCAGCGGGCCTCCTACAATGAGCAGTTCTTC.